A single sample gave rise to the 13 T cell receptor beta chains below, sequenced in a study of blood T cell repertoires in COVID-19. The assay was immunoSEQ multiplex PCR, and TCRdb's table has in-frame clones only and misses some. The top ten hold approximately 4% of the sample, which has roughly 120,000 clones, approximately 81% seen once. The sample was peripheral blood. The origin of the receptors is a woman of 80 years or more with acute or convalescent COVID-19.

V and J are TRBV9 and TRBJ1-1, with a possible D match to TRBD1 (6 bases). V lost 3 bases to trimming and J lost 1 base, with 7 bases between them. The V gene's germline CDR1 is SGDLS and CDR2 YYNGEE. This CDR3 contains 13 residues. CDR3 protein: CASSEGQNTEAFF. The DNA for the CDR3 is TGTGCCAGCAGCGAGGGACAGAACACTGAAGCTTTCTTT.

The chain carries TRBV6-6 and TRBJ1-3; D gene uncertain. Germline CDR1 is MNHNY and CDR2 is SVGAGI (reference sequence). Between the trimmed V and J ends, which lost 8 bases and 4 bases, there was a span of 9 bases. The CDR3 consists of 12 residues. CDR3 bases: TGTGCCAGCTGGACGGGAGGAAACACCATATATTTT. It codes for CASWTGGNTIYF.

The chain couples TRBV6-2 or TRBV6-3 to TRBJ2-3; TRBD2 agrees at 9 bases. The CDR3 is 20 amino acids. Germline V gene sequence: CDR1 MNHEY, CDR2 SVGEGT. Losses at the gene ends were 2 bases for V and 0 bases for J; bases not matched to a gene: 15. The CDR3 loop is CASSYGFGSGGTGSTDTQYF. DNA of the CDR3: TGTGCCAGCAGTTACGGGTTTGGGAGCGGGGGGACCGGTAGCACAGATACGCAGTATTTT.

This clone was picked up a small number of times. The chain joins TRBV12-3 or TRBV12-4 to TRBJ1-5; TRBD1 agrees at 9 bases. The junction had 9 bases not matched to a gene; V was cut back by 11 bases and J by 7 bases. CDR3 size: 13 residues. CDR3 sequence reads: CASGTGFRQPQHF. The CDR3 region has the DNA TGTGCCTCCGGGACAGGGTTCCGACAGCCCCAGCATTTT.

This clone has just one count. The chain uses TRBV2 and TRBJ1-6; 10 bases agree with TRBD1. Germline-derived CDR1 and CDR2 are SNHLY and FYNNEI. V was pared by 7 bases and J by 9 bases, with 12 bases of the junction left unmatched. This CDR3 has 16 amino acids. CDR3 DNA: TGTGCCAGCAACGAGGACAGGGGGAATTCTCGTTCACCCCTCCACTTT. Its protein is CASNEDRGNSRSPLHF.

This clone was detected only once. CDR3 bases: TGTGCCAGCAGGCCGGTTGGTTCGGTTAACAATGAGCAGTTCTTC. It is translated as CASRPVGSVNNEQFF. The J gene is TRBJ2-1, the V gene TRBV6-6; unclear D gene. The CDR3 covers 15 residues. CDR1 is MNHNY, CDR2 SVGAGI, per germline (reference sequence). V lost 6 bases and J lost 5, with 17 bases in between.

V usage is TRBV7-9 and J usage is TRBJ1-6; TRBD1 matches at 10 bases. After removal of 5 bases from V and 8 bases from J, the junction contained 3 bases not matched to a gene. The germline CDR1 and CDR2 sequences are SEHNR and FQNEAQ (reference sequence). This CDR3 comprises 14 residues. The CDR3 loop reads CASSTGTGDSPLHF. Written as DNA, the CDR3 is TGTGCCAGCAGCACCGGGACAGGGGATTCACCCCTCCACTTT. The variable domain in full, completed from reference TRBV7-9 and TRBJ1-6, reads DTGVSQNPRHKITKRGQNVTFRCDPISEHNRLYWYRQTLGQGPEFLTYFQNEAQLEKSRLLSDRFSAERPKGSFSTLEIQRTEQGDSAMYLCASSTGTGDSPLHFGNGTRLTVT.

The rearrangement uses TRBV7-8 and TRBJ1-3; a possible D gene is TRBD1 (6 bases). In germline, CDR1 is SGHVS, CDR2 FQNEAQ. Trimming pared 5 bases from V and 0 bases from J, leaving 23 bases between. The CDR3 covers 19 residues. Here the CDR3 reads CASSPLFNRRTVSGNTIYF. Here the CDR3 DNA reads TGTGCCAGCAGCCCCCTTTTTAACCGCAGGACAGTCTCTGGAAACACCATATATTTT.

This clone showed up just a few times. The chain couples TRBV24-1 to TRBJ2-1; D possibly corresponds to TRBD1 (5 bases). The CDR3 covers 13 residues. Trimming took off 4 bases at V and 7 bases at J, with 10 bases between the two ends. Germline-derived CDR1 and CDR2 are KGHDR and SFDVKD. DNA of the CDR3: TGTGCCACCAGTGACTCAAGGGGAAATGAGCAGTTCTTC. Translation gives CATSDSRGNEQFF.

The V call is TRBV18, the J call TRBJ2-3, with D possibly being TRBD2 (5 bases). This CDR3 comprises 15 residues. Trimming took 3 bases from V and 2 from J, leaving 12 bases between them. The germline gives CDR1 KGHSH, CDR2 LQKENI. In nucleotides, the CDR3 is TGTGCCAGCTCACCTATTGGAGGCTACACAGATACGCAGTATTTT. This gives the protein CASSPIGGYTDTQYF.

The rearrangement links TRBV2 to TRBJ1-2, with D maybe TRBD1 (5 bases). Trimming pared 3 bases from V and 1 base from J, leaving 12 bases between. The CDR3 covers 15 residues. The germline gives CDR1 SNHLY, CDR2 FYNNEI. The CDR3 coding sequence is TGTGCCAGCAGTGAGAGACAGCCCCGTAACTATGGCTACACCTTC. It encodes CASSERQPRNYGYTF. Together with reference TRBV2 and TRBJ1-2, the CDR3 gives the full variable domain: EPEVTQTPSHQVTQMGQEVILRCVPISNHLYFYWYRQILGQKVEFLVSFYNNEISEKSEIFDDQFSVERPDGSNFTLKIRSTKLEDSAMYFCASSERQPRNYGYTFGSGTRLTVV.

This CDR3 is CASSPRTRNDEQFF. In nucleotides, the CDR3 is TGTGCCAGCAGCCCGCGGACTAGAAACGATGAGCAGTTCTTC. This chain links TRBV7-6 with TRBJ2-1; 7 nucleotides agree with TRBD2. The junction had 9 bases not matched to a gene; V was cut back by 5 bases and J by 8 bases. The CDR3 runs to 14 residues. Germline V gives CDR1 SGHVS, CDR2 FNYEAQ.

This chain joins TRBV7-3 and TRBJ1-1, with unresolved D. V lost 2 bases to trimming and J lost 0 bases, with 4 bases between them. Germline assignment: CDR1 SGHTA and CDR2 FQGTGA. This CDR3 contains 13 residues. CDR3 sequence: CASSLSMNTEAFF. CDR3 nucleotides: TGTGCCAGCAGCTTATCCATGAACACTGAAGCTTTCTTT.